This TCR beta chain was sequenced in a study of regulatory T cells in long-lasting Graves disease. Across the study: Graves' patients, diagnosed recently, had received antithyroid drugs under 3 months. Study-wide results and limits: Persistent disease was characterized by preferential usage of TRBV28, TRBJ1-2 and TRBJ2-5.

This clonotype has more than one count but fewer than ten. Its antigen is unidentified. Time point noted: newly diagnosed GD, antithyroid drugs for less than 3 months. There was RNA extracted from PBMCs, and the TCR library was made from it. CDR3 regions were amplified by Arm-PCR using iRepertoire HTBI primers to build TCR beta libraries. Via MiXCR, TCRdb re-called the multiplex PCR reads, giving one row per CDR3 protein. In the table there are a few hundred thousand distinct CDR3 sequences, 15% to 20% of which are singletons. The CDR3 spans 12 residues. V trimming: 3 bases; J trimming: 9 bases; junction bases outside the gene matches: 6. The germline CDR1 and CDR2 sequences are DFQATT and SNEGSKA (reference sequence). These data also formed part of another study, on T cells in Graves' hyperthyroidism and ophthalmopathy.

The receptor comes from a woman younger than 30 with Graves disease. Here the sequenced sample was peripheral blood mononuclear cells (PBMCs), taken at new diagnosis, from a patient treated with antithyroid drugs. V is TRBV20-1 and J is TRBJ2-3, with 7 nucleotides matching TRBD2. The CDR3 loop is CSASSTSLTQYF. CDR3 nucleotide sequence: TGCAGTGCTAGCTCGACTAGCTTAACGCAGTATTTT.